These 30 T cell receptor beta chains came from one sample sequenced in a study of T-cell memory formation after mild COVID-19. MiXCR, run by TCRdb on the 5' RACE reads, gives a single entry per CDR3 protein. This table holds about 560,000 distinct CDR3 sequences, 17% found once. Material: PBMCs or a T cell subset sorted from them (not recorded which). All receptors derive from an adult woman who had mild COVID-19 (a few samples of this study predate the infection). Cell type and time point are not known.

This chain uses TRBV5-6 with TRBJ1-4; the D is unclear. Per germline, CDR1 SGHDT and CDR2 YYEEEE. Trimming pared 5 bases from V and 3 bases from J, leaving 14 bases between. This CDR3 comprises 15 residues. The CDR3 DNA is TGTGCCAGCAGGGGAACGACACGCTCTAATGAAAAACTGTTTTTT. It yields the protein CASRGTTRSNEKLFF.

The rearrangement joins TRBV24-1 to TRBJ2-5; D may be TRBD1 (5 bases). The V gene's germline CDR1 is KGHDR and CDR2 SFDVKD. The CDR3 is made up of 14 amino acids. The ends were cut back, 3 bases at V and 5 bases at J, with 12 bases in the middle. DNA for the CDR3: TGTGCCACCAGTGATCCTAGGGGCTCGGAGACCCAGTACTTC. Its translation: CATSDPRGSETQYF.

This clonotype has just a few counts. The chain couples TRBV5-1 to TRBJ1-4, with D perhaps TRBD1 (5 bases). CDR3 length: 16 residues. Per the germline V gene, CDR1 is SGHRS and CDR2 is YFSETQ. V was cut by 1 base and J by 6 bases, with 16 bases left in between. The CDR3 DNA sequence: TGCGCCAGCAGCTTGTCCGGCGCCAGGGATTATGAAAAACTGTTTTTT. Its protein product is CASSLSGARDYEKLFF.

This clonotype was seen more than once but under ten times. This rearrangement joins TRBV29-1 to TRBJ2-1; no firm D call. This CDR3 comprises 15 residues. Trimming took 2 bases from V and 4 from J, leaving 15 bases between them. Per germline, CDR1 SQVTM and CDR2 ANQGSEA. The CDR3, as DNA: TGCAGCGTTGAACGTTCGGGCCACTCATACAATGAGCAGTTCTTC. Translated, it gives CSVERSGHSYNEQFF.

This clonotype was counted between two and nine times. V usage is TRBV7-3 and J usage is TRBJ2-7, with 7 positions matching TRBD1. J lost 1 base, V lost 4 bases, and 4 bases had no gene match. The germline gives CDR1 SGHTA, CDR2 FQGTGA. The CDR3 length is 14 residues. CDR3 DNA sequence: TGTGCCAGCAGCTCAGGGGGAAGATCCTACGAGCAGTACTTC. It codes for CASSSGGRSYEQYF.

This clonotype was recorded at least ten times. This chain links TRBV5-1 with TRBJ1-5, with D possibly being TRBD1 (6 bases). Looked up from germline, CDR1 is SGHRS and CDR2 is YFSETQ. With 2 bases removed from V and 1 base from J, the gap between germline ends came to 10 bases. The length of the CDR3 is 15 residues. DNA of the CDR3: TGCGCCAGCAGCTTACAGGGAAACAGCAATCAGCCCCAGCATTTT. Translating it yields CASSLQGNSNQPQHF.

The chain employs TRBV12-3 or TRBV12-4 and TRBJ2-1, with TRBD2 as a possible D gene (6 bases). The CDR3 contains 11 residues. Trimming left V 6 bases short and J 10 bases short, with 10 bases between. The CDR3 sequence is CASSPRGEQFF. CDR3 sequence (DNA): TGTGCCAGCAGCCCGCGGGGAGAGCAGTTCTTC.

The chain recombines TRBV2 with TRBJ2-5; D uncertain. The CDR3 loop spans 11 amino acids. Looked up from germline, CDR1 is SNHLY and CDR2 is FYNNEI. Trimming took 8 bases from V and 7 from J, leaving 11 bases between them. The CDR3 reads CASLGSRTQYF. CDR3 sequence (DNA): TGTGCCAGCCTCGGGTCTAGGACCCAGTACTTC.

CDR3 in amino acids: CASSLEQPGGNTIYF. CDR3 DNA sequence: TGCGCCAGCAGCTTGGAACAACCGGGCGGAAACACCATATATTTT. The chain carries TRBV5-1 and TRBJ1-3; D unresolved. The germline CDR1 and CDR2 sequences are SGHRS and YFSETQ. CDR3 length equals 15 residues. With 0 bases removed from V and 4 bases from J, the gap between germline ends came to 11 bases.

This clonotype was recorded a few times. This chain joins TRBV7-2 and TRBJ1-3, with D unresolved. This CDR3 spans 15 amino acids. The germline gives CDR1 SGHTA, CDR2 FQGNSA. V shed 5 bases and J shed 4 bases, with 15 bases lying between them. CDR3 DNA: TGTGCCAGCAGCCCACCGGGCAGAAACGGAAACACCATATATTTT. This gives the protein CASSPPGRNGNTIYF. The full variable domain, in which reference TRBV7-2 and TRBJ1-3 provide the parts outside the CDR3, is GAGVSQSPSNKVTEKGKDVELRCDPISGHTALYWYRQSLGQGLEFLIYFQGNSAPDKSGLPSDRFSAERTGGSVSTLTIQRTQQEDSAVYLCASSPPGRNGNTIYFGEGSWLTVV.

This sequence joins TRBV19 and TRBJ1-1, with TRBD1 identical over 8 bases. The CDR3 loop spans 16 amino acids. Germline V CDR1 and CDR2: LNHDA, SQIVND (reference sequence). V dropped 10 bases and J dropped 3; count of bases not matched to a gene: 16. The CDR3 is CATRDRNYYEHTEAFF. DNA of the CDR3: TGTGCCACCAGGGACAGGAATTACTACGAACACACTGAAGCTTTCTTT.

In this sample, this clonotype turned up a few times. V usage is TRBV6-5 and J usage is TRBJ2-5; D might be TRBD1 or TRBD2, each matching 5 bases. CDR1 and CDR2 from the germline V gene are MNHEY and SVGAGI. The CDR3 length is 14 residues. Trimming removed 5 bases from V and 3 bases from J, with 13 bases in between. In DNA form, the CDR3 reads TGTGCCAGCAGTGCTACCGGGACCGAAGAGACCCAGTACTTC. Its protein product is CASSATGTEETQYF.

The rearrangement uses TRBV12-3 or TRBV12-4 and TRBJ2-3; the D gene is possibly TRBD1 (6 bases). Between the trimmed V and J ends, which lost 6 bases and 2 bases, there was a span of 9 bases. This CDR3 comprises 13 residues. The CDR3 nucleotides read TGTGCCAGCAGAGGGGACATCACAGATACGCAGTATTTT. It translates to CASRGDITDTQYF.

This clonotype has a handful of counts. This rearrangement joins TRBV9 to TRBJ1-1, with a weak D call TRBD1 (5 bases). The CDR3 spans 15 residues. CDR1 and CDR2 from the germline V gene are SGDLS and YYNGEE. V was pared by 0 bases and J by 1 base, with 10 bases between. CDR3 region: CASSVGRGTNTEAFF. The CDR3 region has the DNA TGTGCCAGCAGCGTAGGTCGGGGGACGAACACTGAAGCTTTCTTT. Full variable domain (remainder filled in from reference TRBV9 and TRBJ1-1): DSGVTQTPKHLITATGQRVTLRCSPRSGDLSVYWYQQSLDQGLQFLIQYYNGEERAKGNILERFSAQQFPDLHSELNLSSLELGDSALYFCASSVGRGTNTEAFFGQGTRLTVV.

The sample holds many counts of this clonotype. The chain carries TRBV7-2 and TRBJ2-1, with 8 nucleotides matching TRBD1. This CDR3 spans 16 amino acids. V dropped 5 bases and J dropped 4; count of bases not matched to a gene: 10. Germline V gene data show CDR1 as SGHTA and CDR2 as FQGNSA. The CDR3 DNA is TGTGCCAGCAGCCCTACCGGACAGGGCGCGTACAATGAGCAGTTCTTC. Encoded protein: CASSPTGQGAYNEQFF.

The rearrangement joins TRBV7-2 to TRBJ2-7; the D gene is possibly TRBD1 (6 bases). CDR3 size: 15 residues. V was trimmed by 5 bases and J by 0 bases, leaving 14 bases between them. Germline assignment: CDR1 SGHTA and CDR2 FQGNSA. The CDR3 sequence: CASSPDRKSSYEQYF. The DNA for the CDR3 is TGTGCCAGCAGCCCTGACAGGAAAAGCTCCTACGAGCAGTACTTC.

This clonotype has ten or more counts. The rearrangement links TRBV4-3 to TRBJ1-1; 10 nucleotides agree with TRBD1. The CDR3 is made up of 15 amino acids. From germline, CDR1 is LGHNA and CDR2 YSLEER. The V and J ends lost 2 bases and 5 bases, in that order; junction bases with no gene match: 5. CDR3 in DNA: TGCGCCAGCAGCCAAAGGACAGGGGGGGGTACTGAAGCTTTCTTT. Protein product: CASSQRTGGGTEAFF.

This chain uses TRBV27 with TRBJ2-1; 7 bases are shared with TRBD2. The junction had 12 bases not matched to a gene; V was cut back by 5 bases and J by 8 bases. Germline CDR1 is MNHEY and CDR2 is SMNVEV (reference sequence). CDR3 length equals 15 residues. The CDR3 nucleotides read TGTGCCAGCAGTGTCGTTAGTGGGGAGGGCTATGAGCAGTTCTTC. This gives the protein CASSVVSGEGYEQFF.

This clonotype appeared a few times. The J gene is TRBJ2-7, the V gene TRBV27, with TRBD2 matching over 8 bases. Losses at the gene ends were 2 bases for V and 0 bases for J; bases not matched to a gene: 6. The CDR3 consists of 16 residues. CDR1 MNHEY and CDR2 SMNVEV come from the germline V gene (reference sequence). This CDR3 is CASSLRGGSYSYEQYF. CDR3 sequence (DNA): TGTGCCAGCAGTTTACGCGGGGGGTCATACTCCTACGAGCAGTACTTC.

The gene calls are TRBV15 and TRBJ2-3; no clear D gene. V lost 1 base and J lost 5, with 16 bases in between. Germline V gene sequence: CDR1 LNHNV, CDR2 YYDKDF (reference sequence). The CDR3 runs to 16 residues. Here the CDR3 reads CATSRARLTSGDTQYF. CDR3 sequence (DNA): TGTGCCACCAGCAGAGCCCGGCTTACGTCTGGAGATACGCAGTATTTT.

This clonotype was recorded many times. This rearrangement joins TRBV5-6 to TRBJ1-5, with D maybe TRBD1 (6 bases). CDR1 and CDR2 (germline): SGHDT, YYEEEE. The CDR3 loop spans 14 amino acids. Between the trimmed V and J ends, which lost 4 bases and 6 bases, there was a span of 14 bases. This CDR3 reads CASSRPGVGQPQHF. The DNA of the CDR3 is TGTGCCAGCAGCCGACCAGGGGTGGGTCAGCCCCAGCATTTT.

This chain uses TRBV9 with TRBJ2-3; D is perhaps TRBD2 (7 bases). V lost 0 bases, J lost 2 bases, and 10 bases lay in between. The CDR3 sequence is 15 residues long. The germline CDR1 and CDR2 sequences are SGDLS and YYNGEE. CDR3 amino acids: CASSVVGGATDTQYF. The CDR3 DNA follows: TGTGCCAGCAGCGTAGTTGGGGGGGCCACAGATACGCAGTATTTT.

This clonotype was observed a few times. CDR3 protein: CSVGQRDRVHEQYF. The CDR3 coding sequence is TGCAGCGTTGGGCAACGGGACAGGGTCCACGAGCAGTACTTC. The chain recombines TRBV29-1 with TRBJ2-7; 9 bases are a match to TRBD1. The V gene's germline CDR1 is SQVTM and CDR2 ANQGSEA. V shed 4 bases, J shed 5 bases, and the junction held 9 bases outside the gene matches. The CDR3 consists of 14 residues.

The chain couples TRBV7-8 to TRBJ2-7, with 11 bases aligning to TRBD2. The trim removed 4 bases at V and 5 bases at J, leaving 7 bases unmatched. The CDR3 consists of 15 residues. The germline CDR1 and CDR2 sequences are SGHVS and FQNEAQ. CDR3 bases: TGTGCCAGCAGCTCCAAACTAGCGGGGGACCACGAGCAGTACTTC. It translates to CASSSKLAGDHEQYF. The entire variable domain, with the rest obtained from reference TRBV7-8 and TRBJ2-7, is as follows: GAGVSQSPRYKVAKRGQDVALRCDPISGHVSLFWYQQALGQGPEFLTYFQNEAQLDKSGLPSDRFFAERPEGSVSTLKIQRTQQEDSAVYLCASSSKLAGDHEQYFGPGTRLTVT.

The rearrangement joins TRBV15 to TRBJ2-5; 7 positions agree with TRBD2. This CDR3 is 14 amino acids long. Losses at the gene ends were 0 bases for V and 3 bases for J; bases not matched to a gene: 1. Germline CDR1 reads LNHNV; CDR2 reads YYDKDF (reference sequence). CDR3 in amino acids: CATSRDRGEETQYF. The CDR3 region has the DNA TGTGCCACCAGCAGAGATCGGGGGGAAGAGACCCAGTACTTC.

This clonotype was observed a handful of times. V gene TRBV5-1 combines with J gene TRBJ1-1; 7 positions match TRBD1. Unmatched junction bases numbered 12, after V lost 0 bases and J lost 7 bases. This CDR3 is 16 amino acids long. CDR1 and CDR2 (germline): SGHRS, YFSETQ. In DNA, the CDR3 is TGCGCCAGCAGCTTGGAGGCAGGGGGAACCCCTGATGAAGCTTTCTTT. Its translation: CASSLEAGGTPDEAFF. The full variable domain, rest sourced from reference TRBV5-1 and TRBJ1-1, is KAGVTQTPRYLIKTRGQQVTLSCSPISGHRSVSWYQQTPGQGLQFLFEYFSETQRNKGNFPGRFSGRQFSNSRSEMNVSTLELGDSALYLCASSLEAGGTPDEAFFGQGTRLTVV.

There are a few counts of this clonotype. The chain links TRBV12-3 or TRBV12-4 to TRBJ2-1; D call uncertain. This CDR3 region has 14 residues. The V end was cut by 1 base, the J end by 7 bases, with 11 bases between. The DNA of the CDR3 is TGTGCCAGCAGTTTAGTCGGGCGCCCGAATGAGCAGTTCTTC. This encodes CASSLVGRPNEQFF.

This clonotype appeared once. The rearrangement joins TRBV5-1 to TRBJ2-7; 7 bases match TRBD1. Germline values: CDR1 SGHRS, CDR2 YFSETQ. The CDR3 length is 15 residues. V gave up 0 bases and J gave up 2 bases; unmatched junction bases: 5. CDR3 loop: CASSLGGTDPYEQYF. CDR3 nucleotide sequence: TGCGCCAGCAGCTTGGGGGGGACAGACCCCTACGAGCAGTACTTC.

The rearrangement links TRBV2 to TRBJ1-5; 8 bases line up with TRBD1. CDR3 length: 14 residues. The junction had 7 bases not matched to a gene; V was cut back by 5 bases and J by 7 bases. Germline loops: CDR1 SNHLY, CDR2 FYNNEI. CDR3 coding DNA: TGTGCCAGCAGTTCCAGGGGGCAGGGACAGCCCCAGCATTTT. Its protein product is CASSSRGQGQPQHF.

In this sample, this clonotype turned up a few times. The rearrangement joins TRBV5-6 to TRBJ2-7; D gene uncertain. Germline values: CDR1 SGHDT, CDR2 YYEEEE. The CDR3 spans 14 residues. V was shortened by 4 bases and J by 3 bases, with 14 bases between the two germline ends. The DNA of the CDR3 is TGTGCCAGCAGCGGACCCCGCTCTGGCTACGAGCAGTACTTC. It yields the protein CASSGPRSGYEQYF.